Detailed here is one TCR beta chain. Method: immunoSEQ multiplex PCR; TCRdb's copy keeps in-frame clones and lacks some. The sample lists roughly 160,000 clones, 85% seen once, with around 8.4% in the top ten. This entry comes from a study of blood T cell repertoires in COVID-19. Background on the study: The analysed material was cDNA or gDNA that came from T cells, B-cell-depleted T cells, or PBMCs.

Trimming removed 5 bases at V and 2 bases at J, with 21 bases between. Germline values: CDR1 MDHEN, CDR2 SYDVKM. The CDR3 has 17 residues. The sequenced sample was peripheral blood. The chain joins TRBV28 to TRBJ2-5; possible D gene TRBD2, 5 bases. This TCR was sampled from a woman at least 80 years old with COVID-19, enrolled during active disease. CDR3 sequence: CASSPVPGGPGQETQYF. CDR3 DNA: TGTGCCAGCAGTCCGGTCCCTGGCGGGCCGGGACAAGAGACCCAGTACTTC.